This is a list of T cell receptor beta chains from one sample in a study of T cell responses to AZD1222 COVID-19 vaccine. Sequencing was performed with immunoSEQ multiplex PCR; in TCRdb, only in-frame clones are kept and a portion is missing. The sample lists approximately 60,000 clones; approximately 80% were seen once. This sample comprised peripheral blood, obtained on day 0 of AZD1222 vaccination. These receptors were collected from an adult in good health. Each CDR3 is given with its conserved first and last residue. The order of the fields is V gene, clone size, D gene, J gene, CDR3 protein, CDR3 DNA. The D gene is left open where the match is weak. Rows give clone size only sometimes, using once, few, many, or a class for an expanded clone.

TRBV4-3	NA	NA	TRBJ2-2	CASSHGSAGTGELFF	TGCGCCAGCAGCCACGGCAGCGCAGGCACCGGGGAGCTGTTTTTT
TRBV16	once	NA	TRBJ2-1	CASSPGLNEQFF	TGTGCCAGCAGTCCGGGACTCAATGAGCAGTTCTTC
TRBV6-2/TRBV6-3	NA	NA	TRBJ2-6	CASSFLSGGVSSGANVLTF	TGTGCCAGCAGTTTCCTTAGCGGCGGGGTCAGCTCTGGGGCCAACGTCCTGACTTTC
TRBV9	once	NA	TRBJ2-1	CASSVLGEFDEQFF	TGTGCCAGCAGCGTCCTCGGGGAATTCGATGAGCAGTTCTTC
TRBV5-6	NA	NA	TRBJ2-1	CASSWTDYNEQFF	TGTGCCAGCAGCTGGACAGACTACAATGAGCAGTTCTTC
TRBV11-3	NA	TRBD1	TRBJ1-4	CASSLFPGGGKLFF	TGTGCCAGCAGCTTATTCCCAGGGGGTGGAAAACTGTTTTTT
TRBV4-3	NA	NA	TRBJ1-6	CASSQERGLGSPLHF	TGCGCCAGCAGCCAAGAGCGAGGGTTGGGTTCACCCCTCCACTTT
TRBV7-2	NA	TRBD1	TRBJ1-4	CASSRPVGGADEKLFF	TGTGCCAGCAGCCGGCCGGTAGGGGGCGCTGATGAAAAACTGTTTTTT
TRBV18	NA	NA	TRBJ1-1	CASSRGPMNTEAFF	TGTGCCAGCTCACGAGGACCTATGAACACTGAAGCTTTCTTT
TRBV6-6	NA	NA	TRBJ2-2	CASSYRGVRNTGELFF	TGTGCCAGCAGTTACAGGGGGGTGAGAAACACCGGGGAGCTGTTTTTT
TRBV24-1	NA	TRBD1	TRBJ1-1	CATSRGQGGTEAFF	TGTGCCACCAGCAGGGGACAGGGGGGAACTGAAGCTTTCTTT
TRBV27	NA	NA	TRBJ1-4	CASSPLFSLEGNEKLFF	TGTGCCAGCAGTCCACTCTTTTCCCTAGAAGGCAATGAAAAACTGTTTTTT
TRBV30	few	TRBD1	TRBJ1-1	CACTGAGNTEAFF	TGTGCCTGCACAGGGGCCGGCAACACTGAAGCTTTCTTT
TRBV6-5	NA	NA	TRBJ1-1	CASSFGPFENTEAFF	TGTGCCAGCAGTTTCGGGCCTTTTGAGAACACTGAAGCTTTCTTT
TRBV18	NA	NA	TRBJ1-2	CASSPDGGKGYTF	TGTGCCAGCTCACCTGATGGAGGGAAAGGCTACACCTTC
TRBV9	NA	NA	TRBJ1-3	CASSGEPGNTIYF	TGTGCCAGCTCTGGGGAGCCCGGAAACACCATATATTTT
TRBV9	NA	TRBD2	TRBJ2-1	CASSEQVTSGPYEQFF	TGTGCCAGCAGCGAACAGGTGACTAGCGGGCCCTATGAGCAGTTCTTC
TRBV11-1	NA	NA	TRBJ2-1	CASSPGGFNNEQFF	TGTGCCAGCAGCCCAGGAGGGTTCAACAATGAGCAGTTCTTC
TRBV5-1	NA	NA	TRBJ1-2	CASKDLGDGYTF	TGCGCCAGCAAAGACTTAGGGGATGGCTACACCTTC
TRBV12-5	NA	TRBD2	TRBJ2-3	CASGLVHFQGSGKADTQYF	TGTGCTAGTGGTTTGGTGCACTTCCAGGGTAGCGGGAAGGCAGATACGCAGTATTTT
TRBV11-1	NA	NA	TRBJ1-1	CASSKQGLVTEAFF	TGTGCCAGCAGCAAACAGGGACTCGTCACTGAAGCTTTCTTT
TRBV14	NA	TRBD1	TRBJ1-2	CASSLDRGVYGYTF	TGTGCCAGCAGCCTCGACAGGGGCGTCTATGGCTACACCTTC
TRBV3-1/TRBV3-2	NA	TRBD1	TRBJ2-1	CASSPRQGRHEQFF	TGTGCCAGCAGCCCCAGACAGGGGAGGCATGAGCAGTTCTTC
TRBV2	NA	NA	TRBJ2-5	CASSGTVQETQYF	TGTGCCAGCAGTGGTACAGTCCAAGAGACCCAGTACTTC
TRBV19	NA	TRBD1	TRBJ1-5	CASSILPGQGDQPQHF	TGTGCCAGTAGTATCTTACCGGGACAGGGAGATCAGCCCCAGCATTTT
TRBV28	NA	TRBD2	TRBJ2-1	CASSLSLAGLGDNEQFF	TGTGCCAGCAGTTTATCCCTAGCGGGATTGGGAGACAATGAGCAGTTCTTC
TRBV7-2	NA	TRBD1	TRBJ1-5	CASSTDRVQPQHF	TGTGCCAGCAGCACAGACAGGGTTCAGCCCCAGCATTTT
TRBV20-1	NA	NA	TRBJ1-2	CSASSNYGYTF	TGCAGTGCAAGTTCTAACTATGGCTACACCTTC
TRBV2	NA	NA	TRBJ1-2	CASRDYGYTF	TGTGCCAGCAGGGATTATGGCTACACCTTC
TRBV19	once	NA	TRBJ2-5	CASSPMIRETQYF	TGTGCCAGTAGCCCTATGATTCGAGAGACCCAGTACTTC
TRBV9	NA	TRBD1	TRBJ1-2	CASSPRVTGSSLYLDYGYTF	TGTGCCAGCAGCCCCCGGGTGACAGGGTCCTCCCTATATTTGGACTATGGCTACACCTTC
TRBV12-2	NA	NA	TRBJ2-1	CASRFRSPERYNEQFF	TGTGCAAGTCGCTTCAGGTCCCCAGAACGTTACAATGAGCAGTTCTTC
TRBV11-2	NA	TRBD1	TRBJ1-1	CASSNDRGAEAFF	TGTGCCAGCAGCAATGACAGGGGCGCTGAAGCTTTCTTT
TRBV29-1	NA	TRBD1	TRBJ2-5	CSVHRGQETQYF	TGCAGCGTTCACAGGGGGCAAGAGACCCAGTACTTC
TRBV7-9	NA	NA	TRBJ2-5	CASSFPSWYQETQYF	TGTGCCAGCAGCTTTCCTAGTTGGTACCAAGAGACCCAGTACTTC